This entry is about one TCR beta chain. Germline values: CDR1 MNHNY, CDR2 SVGAGI (reference sequence). The CDR3 extends over 16 amino acids. V dropped 6 bases and J dropped 4; count of bases not matched to a gene: 9. Authors' analysis steps: Researchers report that nucleated cell counts were estimated from reference gene primer amplification. Assay: immunoSEQ multiplex PCR; the TCRdb copy retains only in-frame clones and omits some. The V and J calls and clone size were taken over from that table, and D and trimming were inferred from the DNA. The sample carries about 130,000 clones, more than 70% recorded once. These data originate in a study of blood T cell repertoires in COVID-19. The wider study: Specimens from acute and convalescent COVID-19 originated in the United States, Italy and Spain. PBMCs, B-cell-depleted T cells, or T cells provided the cDNA or gDNA that made up the material.

This receptor was taken from a woman aged 25 to 45 who had recovered from COVID-19. Sequences were obtained from peripheral blood. This chain links TRBV6-6 with TRBJ2-1; TRBD2 matches 10 bases. CDR3 nucleotides: TGTGCCAGCAGGGGAATAGCGGGGGGCCCTTACAATGAGCAGTTCTTC. Translation: CASRGIAGGPYNEQFF.